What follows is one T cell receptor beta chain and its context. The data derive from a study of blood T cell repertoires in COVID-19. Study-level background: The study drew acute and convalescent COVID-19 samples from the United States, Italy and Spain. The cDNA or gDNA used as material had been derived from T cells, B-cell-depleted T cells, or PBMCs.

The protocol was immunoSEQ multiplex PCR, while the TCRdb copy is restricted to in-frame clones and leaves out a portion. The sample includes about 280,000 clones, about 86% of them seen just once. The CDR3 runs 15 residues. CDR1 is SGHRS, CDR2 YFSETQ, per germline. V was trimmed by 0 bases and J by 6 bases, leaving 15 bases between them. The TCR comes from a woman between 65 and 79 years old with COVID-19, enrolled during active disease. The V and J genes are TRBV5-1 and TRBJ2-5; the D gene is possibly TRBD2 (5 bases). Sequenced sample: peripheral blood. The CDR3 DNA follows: TGCGCCAGCAGCTTGGTTCGAGGGATGGGTCAGACCCAGTACTTC. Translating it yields CASSLVRGMGQTQYF.